These 17 T cell receptor beta chains originate from one sample sequenced in a study of technical replicates of blood from several donors (dated by TCRdb to about 2017). The library was produced with the immunoSEQ multiplex PCR assay. The table was pulled from immuneACCESS by TCRdb, which kept in-frame rearrangements only. Such tables lose some clones; where checked, under half of the loss comes from unresolved V genes, and the rest has no known cause. The sample data list 60,000 or so clones, and around nine tenths of these were observed just once. 4.5% to 6.5% of the sample belongs to the ten largest clones. The specimen sequenced was PBMCs. The receptors shown here come from a human donor in good health. Some clones in this sample may be carry-over from other donors' samples.

The CDR3: CASSKDRTNQPQHF. DNA of the CDR3: TGTGCCAGCAGCAAAGACAGGACCAATCAGCCCCAGCATTTT. This rearrangement joins TRBV7-9 to TRBJ1-5; D might be TRBD1 (6 bases). V was shortened by 5 bases and J by 3 bases, with 11 bases between the two germline ends. The CDR3 spans 14 residues. Germline V CDR1 and CDR2: SEHNR, FQNEAQ (reference sequence). The full variable domain, in which reference TRBV7-9 and TRBJ1-5 provide the parts outside the CDR3, is DTGVSQNPRHKITKRGQNVTFRCDPISEHNRLYWYRQTLGQGPEFLTYFQNEAQLEKSRLLSDRFSAERPKGSFSTLEIQRTEQGDSAMYLCASSKDRTNQPQHFGDGTRLSIL.

In its sample, this clone is medium-sized. V is TRBV5-8 and J is TRBJ2-1, with 9 bases matching TRBD2. Trimming removed 4 bases from V and 0 bases from J; junction bases left unmatched: 8. Germline CDR1 SGHTS, CDR2 YDEGEE. The CDR3 is 17 amino acids. CDR3 coding DNA: TGTGCCAGCAGCCCGGATCTAGCGGGGAGCTCCTACAATGAGCAGTTCTTC. Translating it yields CASSPDLAGSSYNEQFF.

This chain links TRBV9 with TRBJ2-1; D possibly corresponds to TRBD2 (6 bases). This CDR3 region has 15 residues. Germline V gene data show CDR1 as SGDLS and CDR2 as YYNGEE. Trimming took off 0 bases at V and 0 bases at J, with 7 bases between the two ends. The CDR3 bases are TGTGCCAGCAGCGTAGGGGGACTCTCCTACAATGAGCAGTTCTTC. Protein sequence: CASSVGGLSYNEQFF.

This clone showed up just a few times. The chain carries TRBV19 and TRBJ1-1; TRBD1 agrees at 7 bases. CDR3 size: 15 residues. Germline V gives CDR1 LNHDA, CDR2 SQIVND (reference sequence). V trimming: 6 bases; J trimming: 3 bases; junction bases outside the gene matches: 10. CDR3 nucleotides: TGTGCCAGTAGCCCTAACAGGGGCGGGTACACTGAAGCTTTCTTT. Protein product: CASSPNRGGYTEAFF. The complete variable domain, with remaining parts taken from reference TRBV19 and TRBJ1-1, reads DGGITQSPKYLFRKEGQNVTLSCEQNLNHDAMYWYRQDPGQGLRLIYYSQIVNDFQKGDIAEGYSVSREKKESFPLTVTSAQKNPTAFYLCASSPNRGGYTEAFFGQGTRLTVV.

This clone has just one count. This chain connects TRBV2 to TRBJ1-1, with 9 bases fitting TRBD1. Germline V gene lookup returns CDR1 SNHLY and CDR2 FYNNEI. The CDR3 is 15 amino acids. Trimming removed 5 bases from V and 4 bases from J; junction bases left unmatched: 8. The CDR3 loop reads CASSKTTGGSTEAFF. The CDR3 bases are TGTGCCAGCAGTAAAACGACAGGGGGTTCCACTGAAGCTTTCTTT.

The rearrangement links TRBV7-9 to TRBJ2-3, with no clear D. The CDR3 length is 12 residues. Trimming left V 4 bases short and J 0 bases short, with 2 bases between. Germline-derived CDR1 and CDR2 are SEHNR and FQNEAQ (reference sequence). The chain's CDR3 is CASSSSTDTQYF. CDR3 coding DNA: TGTGCCAGCAGCTCTAGCACAGATACGCAGTATTTT.

The chain recombines TRBV5-6 with TRBJ2-7; perhaps TRBD1 as D (6 bases). Trimming removed 2 bases from V and 0 bases from J, with 9 bases in between. The CDR3 covers 14 residues. Germline values: CDR1 SGHDT, CDR2 YYEEEE. The CDR3: CASSFRGSSYEQYF. In nucleotides, the CDR3 is TGTGCCAGCAGCTTCAGGGGAAGCTCCTACGAGCAGTACTTC.

J is TRBJ1-6 and V is TRBV9, with TRBD1 matching 7 bases. This CDR3 spans 15 amino acids. Per germline, CDR1 SGDLS and CDR2 YYNGEE. V lost 0 bases and J lost 6; bases outside the gene matches: 3. The chain's CDR3 is CASSVAGQTNSPLHF. The CDR3 nucleotides are TGTGCCAGCAGCGTAGCGGGACAGACTAATTCACCCCTCCACTTT.

This chain links TRBV6-1 with TRBJ1-6; 7 bases align to TRBD1. With 6 bases clipped from V and 9 bases from J, the junction kept 8 bases outside the gene matches. The CDR3 consists of 14 residues. CDR1 is MNHNS, CDR2 SASEGT, per germline. CDR3 DNA sequence: TGTGCCAGCAGGTTAACAGGGGATGGTTCACCCCTCCACTTT. It specifies CASRLTGDGSPLHF.

The chain uses TRBV9 and TRBJ1-3; maybe TRBD1 (5 bases). The CDR3 sequence is 18 residues long. V lost 3 bases to trimming and J lost 0 bases, with 19 bases between them. In germline, CDR1 is SGDLS, CDR2 YYNGEE. In nucleotides, the CDR3 is TGTGCCAGCAGCGCCCCTCGGTTGGGGCCCGGCTCTGGAAACACCATATATTTT. This gives the protein CASSAPRLGPGSGNTIYF. Complete variable domain (other parts from reference TRBV9 and TRBJ1-3): DSGVTQTPKHLITATGQRVTLRCSPRSGDLSVYWYQQSLDQGLQFLIQYYNGEERAKGNILERFSAQQFPDLHSELNLSSLELGDSALYFCASSAPRLGPGSGNTIYFGEGSWLTVV.

The genes are TRBV19 and TRBJ2-3; D perhaps matches TRBD1 (7 bases). Germline V lookup: CDR1 LNHDA, CDR2 SQIVND (reference sequence). The CDR3 has 16 residues. V dropped 4 bases and J dropped 4 bases, with 18 bases sitting between them. This CDR3 is CASSTRQGGAPDTQYF. As DNA, the CDR3 is TGTGCCAGTAGTACGAGACAGGGCGGGGCCCCAGATACGCAGTATTTT. Full variable domain (rest looked up from reference TRBV19 and TRBJ2-3): DGGITQSPKYLFRKEGQNVTLSCEQNLNHDAMYWYRQDPGQGLRLIYYSQIVNDFQKGDIAEGYSVSREKKESFPLTVTSAQKNPTAFYLCASSTRQGGAPDTQYFGPGTRLTVL.

The chain joins TRBV7-2 to TRBJ2-3; a possible D gene is TRBD2 (6 bases). Germline values: CDR1 SGHTA, CDR2 FQGNSA. The CDR3 covers 17 residues. Trimming cost V 2 bases and J 0 bases, with 15 bases left between them. For the CDR3, the DNA is TGTGCCAGCAGCTTAATTTCAGGAGGGCGTAGCACAGATACGCAGTATTTT. Translated: CASSLISGGRSTDTQYF.

The chain recombines TRBV29-1 with TRBJ2-7; 11 positions agree with TRBD1. Looked up from germline, CDR1 is SQVTM and CDR2 is ANQGSEA. The CDR3 consists of 15 residues. The V segment lost 6 bases and the J segment 2 bases; nucleotides outside the gene matches: 9. This chain's CDR3 is CSVRGWDRGTYEQYF. The DNA for the CDR3 is TGCAGCGTCAGGGGTTGGGACAGGGGGACCTACGAGCAGTACTTC.

V usage is TRBV7-9 and J usage is TRBJ2-4; D is undetermined. This CDR3 has 13 amino acids. Germline values: CDR1 SEHNR, CDR2 FQNEAQ (reference sequence). V shed 3 bases and J shed 2 bases, with 5 bases lying between them. In DNA form, the CDR3 reads TGTGCCAGCAGCTTCGGGTCCAAAAACATTCAGTACTTC. Translated, it gives CASSFGSKNIQYF.

The sample holds a few counts of this clone. The CDR3 DNA is TGCGCCAGCAGCCAAGCGACTAGCGGGGGGGCCACGGGGCCCGGGGAGCTGTTTTTT. It specifies CASSQATSGGATGPGELFF. V is TRBV4-3 and J is TRBJ2-2; 14 bases align to TRBD2. CDR1 is LGHNA and CDR2 is YSLEER in the germline V gene. The CDR3 length is 19 residues. V was pared by 1 base and J by 6 bases, with 10 bases of the junction left unmatched.

The chain uses TRBV5-6 and TRBJ1-1, with unresolved D. The CDR3 has 13 amino acids. Germline V lookup: CDR1 SGHDT, CDR2 YYEEEE. V was cut by 0 bases and J by 1 base, with 4 bases left in between. The CDR3 protein is CASSLVANTEAFF. The CDR3, as DNA: TGTGCCAGCAGCTTGGTAGCGAACACTGAAGCTTTCTTT. The full variable domain, its missing parts supplied by reference TRBV5-6 and TRBJ1-1, is DAGVTQSPTHLIKTRGQQVTLRCSPKSGHDTVSWYQQALGQGPQFIFQYYEEEERQRGNFPDRFSGHQFPNYSSELNVNALLLGDSALYLCASSLVANTEAFFGQGTRLTVV.

This clone was counted between two and nine times. The chain joins TRBV7-9 to TRBJ2-7, with 9 nucleotides matching TRBD1. J was trimmed by 4 bases and V by 4 bases; bases with no gene match: 8. Per germline, CDR1 SEHNR and CDR2 FQNEAQ (reference sequence). The CDR3 sequence is 15 residues long. The CDR3 sequence is CASSSSGTGKYEQYF. The CDR3 DNA reads TGTGCCAGCAGCTCATCCGGGACAGGGAAATACGAGCAGTACTTC.